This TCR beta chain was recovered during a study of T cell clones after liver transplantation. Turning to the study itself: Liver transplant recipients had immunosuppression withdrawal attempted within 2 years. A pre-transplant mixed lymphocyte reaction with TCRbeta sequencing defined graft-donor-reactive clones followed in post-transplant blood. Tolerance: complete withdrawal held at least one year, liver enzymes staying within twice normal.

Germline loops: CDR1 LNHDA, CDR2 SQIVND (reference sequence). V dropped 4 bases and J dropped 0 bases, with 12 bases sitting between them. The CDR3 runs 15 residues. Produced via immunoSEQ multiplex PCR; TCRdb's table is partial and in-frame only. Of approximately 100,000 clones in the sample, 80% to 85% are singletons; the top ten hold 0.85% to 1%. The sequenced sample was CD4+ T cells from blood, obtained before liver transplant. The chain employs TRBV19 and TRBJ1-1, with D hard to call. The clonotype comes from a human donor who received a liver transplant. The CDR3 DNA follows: TGTGCCAGTAGTAGGGCAGCCACGGTGAACACTGAAGCTTTCTTT. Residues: CASSRAATVNTEAFF.